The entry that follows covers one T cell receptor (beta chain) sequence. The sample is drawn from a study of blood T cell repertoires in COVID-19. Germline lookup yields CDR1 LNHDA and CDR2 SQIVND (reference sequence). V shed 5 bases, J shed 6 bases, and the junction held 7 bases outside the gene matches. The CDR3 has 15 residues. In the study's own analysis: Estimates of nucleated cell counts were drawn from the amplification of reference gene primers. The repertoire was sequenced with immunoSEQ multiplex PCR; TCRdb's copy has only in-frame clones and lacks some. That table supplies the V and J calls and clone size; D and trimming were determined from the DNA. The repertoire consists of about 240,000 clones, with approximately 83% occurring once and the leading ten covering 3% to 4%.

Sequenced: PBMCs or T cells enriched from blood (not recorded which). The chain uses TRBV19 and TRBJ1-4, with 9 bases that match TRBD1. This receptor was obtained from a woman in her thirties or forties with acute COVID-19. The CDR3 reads CASSDLRDRDEKLFF. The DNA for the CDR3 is TGTGCCAGTAGTGACCTCCGGGACAGGGATGAAAAACTGTTTTTT.